The following is a TCR beta chain sequence with its context. The junction does not match germline at one end; this may be a read error. The germline V gene encodes CDR1 SQVTM and CDR2 ANQGSEA. The CDR3 covers 12 residues. Graves' hyperthyroidism qualified as stable when ophthalmopathy did not progress within 18 months. Regions amplified from RNA transcripts were the TCR beta CDR3 regions. A set of HTBI primers served as the primers for a first-round RT-PCR of the TCR CDR3. TCRdb itself ran the multiplex PCR reads through MiXCR, one entry per CDR3 protein. The sample gives approximately 590,000 distinct CDR3 sequences, under 60% of which show up once; just over 8% is in the top ten. These data are taken from a study of T cells in Graves' hyperthyroidism and ophthalmopathy.

The source material was peripheral blood or thyroid tissue (not recorded which). The TCR was taken from a woman in her late teens or twenties with Graves' hyperthyroidism. The V gene is TRBV29-1, the J gene TRBJ1-1; possible D gene TRBD1, 6 bases. CDR3 in amino acids: CAWRGGSTEAFF. In nucleotides, the CDR3 is TGTGCCTGGAGAGGGGGTAGCACTGAAGCTTTCTTT. Combining the CDR3 with reference TRBV29-1 and TRBJ1-1 gives the whole variable domain SAVISQKPSRDICQRGTSLTIQCQVDSQVTMMFWYRQQPGQSLTLIATANQGSEATYESGFVIDKFPISRPNLTFSTLTVSNMSPEDSSIYLCAWRGGSTEAFFGQGTRLTVV.